This entry is about one TCR beta chain. CDR3 size: 18 residues. Germline V gene data show CDR1 as SEHNR and CDR2 as FQNEAQ (reference sequence). The V end lost 4 bases, the J end lost 5 bases, and 25 bases lay between the germline ends. Sequencing used immunoSEQ multiplex PCR; TCRdb keeps in-frame clones, though not all of them. The top ten clones hold roughly 0.8% of a sample with 69,000 or so clones, roughly 85% of them seen once. This record belongs to a study of OX40 agonist ivuxolimab in advanced cancers. The V call is TRBV7-9, the J call TRBJ2-3; either TRBD1 or TRBD2 may fit D (5 bases each). The sequence derives from an adult with an advanced solid tumor such as melanoma, head and neck, liver or kidney cancer. Material: CD4+ or CD8+ T cells sorted from blood, obtained in a trial of the OX40 agonist ivuxolimab. DNA of the CDR3: TGTGCCAGCAGCTGGGATAGTTTTACCGGGACCCGGAGAGATACGCAGTATTTT. Residues: CASSWDSFTGTRRDTQYF.